This paragraph reports one T cell receptor (beta chain). Clones were read by immunoSEQ multiplex PCR, and TCRdb kept only the in-frame ones, dropping some. The sample lists 540,000 or so clones; roughly 74% were seen once. Germline V CDR1 and CDR2: GTSNPN, SVGIG (reference sequence). After removal of 4 bases from V and 9 bases from J, the junction contained 8 bases not matched to a gene. The CDR3 sequence is 12 residues long. These data are taken from a study of shared T cell receptors in the human thymus. This sample also belongs to another study, concerning human thymus T cells.

The clonotype was recovered from a boy in the first two years of life with a congenital heart defect. V and J are TRBV30 and TRBJ2-5; 7 bases fit TRBD2. Sequencing was carried out using thymocytes. The CDR3 DNA reads TGTGCCTGGATGAGGGAGGGCCTTGCCCAGTACTTC. Protein product: CAWMREGLAQYF.